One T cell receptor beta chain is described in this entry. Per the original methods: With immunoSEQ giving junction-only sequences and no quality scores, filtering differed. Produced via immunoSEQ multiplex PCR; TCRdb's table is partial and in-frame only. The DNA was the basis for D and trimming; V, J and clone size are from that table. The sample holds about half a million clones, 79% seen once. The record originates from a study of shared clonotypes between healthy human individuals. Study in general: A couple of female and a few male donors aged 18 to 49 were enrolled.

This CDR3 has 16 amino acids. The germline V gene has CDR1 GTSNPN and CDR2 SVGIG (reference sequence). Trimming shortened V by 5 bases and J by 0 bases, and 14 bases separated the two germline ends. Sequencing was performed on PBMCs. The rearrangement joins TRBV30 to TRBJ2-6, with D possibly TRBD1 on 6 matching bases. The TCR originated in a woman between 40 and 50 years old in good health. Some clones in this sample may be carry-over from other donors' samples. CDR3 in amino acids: CAWAGDTISGANVLTF. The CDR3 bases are TGTGCCTGGGCAGGGGACACGATCTCTGGGGCCAACGTCCTGACTTTC.